This entry features one T cell receptor beta chain sequence. The table lists this clonotype with many counts. Its antigen is not yet known. No base quality information exists; no much larger clone differs at one position. Set within a cohort of healthcare workers in London, UK, this nested case-control study involved weekly PCR testing of nasopharyngeal swabs along with blood sampling. Healthcare workers were enrolled in the week of the UK lockdown, from 23 to 31 March 2020, and were followed every week for up to roughly 15 weeks. This entry comes from a study of early T cells in non-severe SARS-CoV-2 infection (dated by TCRdb to the early 2020s). In terms of the full investigation: TCR sequencing used bulk RNA from unsorted whole blood, so alpha and beta chains could not be paired. Overall results and qualifications from the work: VDJdb matching was skewed toward anti-spike CD8 responses and likely underestimated virus-specific expansions, missing private and CD4 specificities.

Receptors were amplified or captured by 5' RACE. This sample was sequenced with a NextSeq 500. The TCR library protocol attached unique molecular identifiers to individual cDNA molecules to correct for sequencing error and PCR bias. Both TCR alpha and beta chains were sequenced, and tight co-correlation was observed between alpha and beta sequence abundances in each sample. In the source study's methods: Decombinator V4 was used to annotate the V gene, J gene and CDR3 of the TCR sequences. Expanded TCRs were defined as changing significantly between any two time points under a Poisson model with p below 0.0001. Abundances of TCRs were expressed as counts per million after normalisation to the total number of TCRs sequenced in each sample. VDJdb, accessed 1 November 2021, was searched for CMV, EBV and SARS-CoV-2 annotated TCRs, with TCRs annotated for multiple antigens excluded. Through fastp at Q25 and MiXCR, TCRdb rebuilt clones from the public reads, retaining in-frame beta chains. Each entry is one CDR3 protein sequence, shown with its most common DNA and genes. TCRdb, not the original authors, processed these V and J calls. For this sample the table gives 25,000 to 35,000 distinct CDR3 sequences, of which approximately 4.6% were detected only once. The top ten hold 7.5% to 10% of the sample.

The sample consisted of whole blood. This sequence originates from an adult who was a healthcare worker with PCR-confirmed SARS-CoV-2 infection or an uninfected control (not recorded which).

This receptor has the CDR3 CASTATGDLTGELFF. At the DNA level, the sequence is TGTGCCAGCACAGCAACAGGGGACCTCACCGGGGAGCTGTTTTTT. The rearrangement combines TRBV11-2 with TRBJ2-2; TRBD1 matches 7 bases in the middle. Germline trimming amounts to 7 bases on V and 4 bases on J, with 9 as the count of junction bases outside the gene matches. Via the germline V gene, CDR1 is SGHAT and CDR2 FQNNGV. From the cysteine up to the phenylalanine, the CDR3 has a length of 15 residues. This entry keeps only the CDR3 DNA: 45 bases, framed from base 1.